These 8 T cell receptor beta chains originate from one sample sequenced in a study of T cell responses to AZD1222 COVID-19 vaccine. The data were produced by immunoSEQ multiplex PCR, yet TCRdb's version contains in-frame clones alone and is incomplete. The table lists roughly 45,000 clones, approximately 83% of them singletons. Sequenced here: peripheral blood, sampled 28 days after the second AZD1222 dose. These receptors were obtained from an adult who received the AZD1222 COVID-19 vaccine.

The gene calls are TRBV12-3 or TRBV12-4 and TRBJ2-7; D gene unclear. V lost 5 bases and J lost 4, with 9 bases in between. This CDR3 spans 12 amino acids. CDR3 region: CASSMRNYEQYF. The DNA for the CDR3 is TGTGCCAGCAGTATGAGGAATTACGAGCAGTACTTC.

V and J are TRBV3-1 (or the pseudogene TRBV3-2) and TRBJ2-7; perhaps TRBD1 as D (6 bases). Germline CDR1 LGHDT, CDR2 YNNKEL (reference sequence). V was trimmed by 3 bases and J by 7 bases, leaving 19 bases between them. CDR3 size: 15 residues. The CDR3 sequence is CASSHSTGFQGEQYF. For the CDR3, the DNA is TGTGCCAGCAGCCACAGTACAGGGTTTCAAGGGGAGCAGTACTTC.

This sequence joins TRBV9 and TRBJ1-1, with D unclear. Germline V CDR1 and CDR2: SGDLS, YYNGEE. CDR3 size: 14 residues. V was clipped by 1 base and J by 1 base, with 8 bases between them. CDR3 sequence reads: CASSVTMGNTEAFF. The CDR3 DNA follows: TGTGCCAGCAGCGTAACGATGGGGAACACTGAAGCTTTCTTT.

CDR3 sequence reads: CASSRLVGGNEKLFF. For the CDR3, the DNA is TGTGCCAGCAGCCGGCTCGTGGGAGGTAATGAAAAACTGTTTTTT. The genes are TRBV16 and TRBJ1-4; D not certain. The CDR3 runs 15 residues. CDR1 is KGHSY, CDR2 FQNENV, per germline. Trimming pared 4 bases from V and 4 bases from J, leaving 13 bases between.

V gene TRBV7-9 combines with J gene TRBJ1-2; no firm D call. Trimming removed 2 bases from V and 2 bases from J, with 12 bases in between. CDR3 size: 15 residues. The germline V gene encodes CDR1 SEHNR and CDR2 FQNEAQ (reference sequence). The CDR3 sequence: CASSLNSQENYGYTF. The CDR3 nucleotides read TGTGCCAGCAGCTTAAACTCTCAGGAGAACTATGGCTACACCTTC.

The chain carries TRBV5-1 and TRBJ1-1; TRBD1 agrees at 12 bases. From germline, CDR1 is SGHRS and CDR2 YFSETQ. Trimming removed 4 bases from V and 3 bases from J; junction bases left unmatched: 10. CDR3 size: 17 residues. The CDR3 nucleotides read TGCGCCAGCAGCATGGGACAGGGGGCGAGACAAGACACTGAAGCTTTCTTT. Its translation: CASSMGQGARQDTEAFF.

The rearrangement links TRBV5-6 to TRBJ1-5; possibly TRBD1 for D (5 bases). V dropped 4 bases and J dropped 6 bases, with 11 bases sitting between them. Germline CDR1 and CDR2: SGHDT and YYEEEE. The CDR3 runs 13 residues. The CDR3: CASSPQGRQPQHF. The CDR3 DNA reads as TGTGCCAGCAGCCCCCAGGGTCGTCAGCCCCAGCATTTT.

The rearrangement links TRBV5-1 to TRBJ2-2, with 15 positions matching TRBD2. V shed 3 bases, J shed 4 bases, and the junction held 10 bases outside the gene matches. Germline-derived CDR1 and CDR2 are SGHRS and YFSETQ. The CDR3 is 19 residues long. CDR3 sequence (DNA): TGCGCCAGCAGCTCTTTTAGGACTAGCGGGGGGGCCAGCACCGGGGAGCTGTTTTTT. Amino acids: CASSSFRTSGGASTGELFF.